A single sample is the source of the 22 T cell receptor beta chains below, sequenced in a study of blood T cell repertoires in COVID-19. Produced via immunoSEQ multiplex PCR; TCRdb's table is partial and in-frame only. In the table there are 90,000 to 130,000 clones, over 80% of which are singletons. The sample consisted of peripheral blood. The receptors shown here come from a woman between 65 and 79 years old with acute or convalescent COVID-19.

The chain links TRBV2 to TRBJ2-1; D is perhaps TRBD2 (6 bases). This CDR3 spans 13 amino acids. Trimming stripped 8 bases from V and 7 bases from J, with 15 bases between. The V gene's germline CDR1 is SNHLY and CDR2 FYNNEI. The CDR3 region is CASEGLPGNEQFF. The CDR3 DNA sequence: TGTGCCAGCGAAGGACTACCTGGGAATGAGCAGTTCTTC.

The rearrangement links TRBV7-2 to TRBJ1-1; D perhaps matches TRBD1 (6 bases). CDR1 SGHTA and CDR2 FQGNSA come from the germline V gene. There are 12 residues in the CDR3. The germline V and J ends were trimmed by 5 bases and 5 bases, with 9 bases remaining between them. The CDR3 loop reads CASSRTVTEAFF. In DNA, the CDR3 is TGTGCCAGCAGCCGGACAGTTACTGAAGCTTTCTTT.

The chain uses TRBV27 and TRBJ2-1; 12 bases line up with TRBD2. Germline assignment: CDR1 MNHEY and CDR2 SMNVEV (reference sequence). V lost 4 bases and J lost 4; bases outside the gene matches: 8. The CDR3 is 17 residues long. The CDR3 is CASSSRTSGIIYNEQFF. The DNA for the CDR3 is TGTGCCAGCAGTTCACGGACTAGCGGGATTATTTACAATGAGCAGTTCTTC.

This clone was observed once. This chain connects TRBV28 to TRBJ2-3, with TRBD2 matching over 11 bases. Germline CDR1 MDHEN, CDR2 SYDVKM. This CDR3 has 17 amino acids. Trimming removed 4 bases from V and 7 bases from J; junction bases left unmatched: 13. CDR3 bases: TGTGCCAGCAGTTCCTTGGGTGTAGCGGGGGGGATCAATACGCAGTATTTT. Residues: CASSSLGVAGGINTQYF.

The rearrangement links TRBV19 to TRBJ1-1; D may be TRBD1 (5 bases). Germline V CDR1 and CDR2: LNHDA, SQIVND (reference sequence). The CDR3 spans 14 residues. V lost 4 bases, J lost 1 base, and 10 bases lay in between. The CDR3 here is CASSKGLPNTEAFF. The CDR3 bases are TGTGCCAGTAGTAAGGGACTGCCGAACACTGAAGCTTTCTTT.

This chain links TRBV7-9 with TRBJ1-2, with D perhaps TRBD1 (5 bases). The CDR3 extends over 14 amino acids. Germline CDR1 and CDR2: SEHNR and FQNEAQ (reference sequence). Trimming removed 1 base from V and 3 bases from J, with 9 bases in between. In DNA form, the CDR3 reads TGTGCCAGCAGCTTAGAGGGGCCGGACTATGGCTACACCTTC. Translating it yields CASSLEGPDYGYTF. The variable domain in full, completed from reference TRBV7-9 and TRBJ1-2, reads DTGVSQNPRHKITKRGQNVTFRCDPISEHNRLYWYRQTLGQGPEFLTYFQNEAQLEKSRLLSDRFSAERPKGSFSTLEIQRTEQGDSAMYLCASSLEGPDYGYTFGSGTRLTVV.

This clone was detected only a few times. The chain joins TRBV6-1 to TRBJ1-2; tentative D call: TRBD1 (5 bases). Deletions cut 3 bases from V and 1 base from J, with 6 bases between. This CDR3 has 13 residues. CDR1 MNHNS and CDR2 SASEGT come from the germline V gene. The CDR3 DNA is TGTGCCAGCAGTGATCAGGGTAACTATGGCTACACCTTC. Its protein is CASSDQGNYGYTF.

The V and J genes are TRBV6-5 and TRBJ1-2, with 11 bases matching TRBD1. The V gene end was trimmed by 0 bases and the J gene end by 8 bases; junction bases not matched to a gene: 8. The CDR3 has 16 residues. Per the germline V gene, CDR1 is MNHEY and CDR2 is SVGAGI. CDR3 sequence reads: CASSYSWDRGSGGYTF. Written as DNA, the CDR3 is TGTGCCAGCAGTTACTCCTGGGACAGGGGGTCGGGAGGCTACACCTTC.

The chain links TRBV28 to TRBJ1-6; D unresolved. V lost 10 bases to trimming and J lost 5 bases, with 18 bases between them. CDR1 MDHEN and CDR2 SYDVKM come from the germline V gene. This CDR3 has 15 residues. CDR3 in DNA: TGTGCCACCACCCCAGGCCGCTCGGATAATTCACCCCTCCACTTT. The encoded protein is CATTPGRSDNSPLHF.

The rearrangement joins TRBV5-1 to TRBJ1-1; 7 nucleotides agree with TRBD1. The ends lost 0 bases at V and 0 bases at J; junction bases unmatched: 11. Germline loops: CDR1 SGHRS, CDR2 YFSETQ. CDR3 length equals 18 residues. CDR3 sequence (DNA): TGCGCCAGCAGCTTGGGGATGACAGGGACTTTTATGAACACTGAAGCTTTCTTT. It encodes CASSLGMTGTFMNTEAFF.

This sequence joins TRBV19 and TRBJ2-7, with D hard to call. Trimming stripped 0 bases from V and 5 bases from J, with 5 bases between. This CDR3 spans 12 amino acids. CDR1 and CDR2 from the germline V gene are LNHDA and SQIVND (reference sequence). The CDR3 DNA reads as TGTGCCAGTAGTATAGATCATGACGAGCAGTACTTC. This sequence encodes CASSIDHDEQYF.

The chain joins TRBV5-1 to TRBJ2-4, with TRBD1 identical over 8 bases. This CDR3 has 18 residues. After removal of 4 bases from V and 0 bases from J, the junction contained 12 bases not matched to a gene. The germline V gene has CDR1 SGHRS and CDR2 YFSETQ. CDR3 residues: CASSPLAGQGLAKNIQYF. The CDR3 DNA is TGCGCCAGCAGCCCCCTCGCCGGACAGGGCTTAGCCAAAAACATTCAGTACTTC.

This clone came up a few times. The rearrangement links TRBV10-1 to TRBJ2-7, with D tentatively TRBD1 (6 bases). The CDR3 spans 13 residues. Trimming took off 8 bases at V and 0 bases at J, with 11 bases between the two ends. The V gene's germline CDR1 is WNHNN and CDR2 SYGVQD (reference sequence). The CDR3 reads CASQGPSSYEQYF. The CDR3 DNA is TGCGCCAGCCAGGGGCCTAGCTCCTACGAGCAGTACTTC.

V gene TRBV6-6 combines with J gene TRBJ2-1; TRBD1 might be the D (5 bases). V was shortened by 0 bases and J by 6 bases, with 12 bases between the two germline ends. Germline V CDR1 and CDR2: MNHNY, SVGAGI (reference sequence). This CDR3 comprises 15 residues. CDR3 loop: CASSYSDTRGNEQFF. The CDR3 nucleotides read TGTGCCAGCAGTTACTCGGACACACGAGGCAATGAGCAGTTCTTC.

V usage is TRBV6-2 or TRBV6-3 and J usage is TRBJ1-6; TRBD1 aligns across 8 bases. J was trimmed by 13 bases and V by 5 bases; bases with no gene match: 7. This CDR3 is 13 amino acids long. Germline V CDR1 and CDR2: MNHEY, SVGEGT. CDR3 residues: CASSLGQAIPLHF. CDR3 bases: TGTGCCAGCAGTCTGGGACAGGCTATCCCCCTCCACTTT.

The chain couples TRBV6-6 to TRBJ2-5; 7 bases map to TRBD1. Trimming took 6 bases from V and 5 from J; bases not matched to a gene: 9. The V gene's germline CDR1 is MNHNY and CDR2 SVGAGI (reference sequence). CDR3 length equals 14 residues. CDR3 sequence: CASSSGTVGETQYF. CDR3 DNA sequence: TGTGCCAGCAGCTCCGGGACAGTGGGTGAGACCCAGTACTTC.

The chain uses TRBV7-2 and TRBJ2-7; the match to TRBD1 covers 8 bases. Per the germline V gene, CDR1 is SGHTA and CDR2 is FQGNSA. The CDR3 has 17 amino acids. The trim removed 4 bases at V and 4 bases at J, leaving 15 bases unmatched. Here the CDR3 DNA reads TGTGCCAGCAGCTCAGGCCTGGCTACCTACAGGGGGTACGAGCAGTACGTC. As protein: CASSSGLATYRGYEQYV.

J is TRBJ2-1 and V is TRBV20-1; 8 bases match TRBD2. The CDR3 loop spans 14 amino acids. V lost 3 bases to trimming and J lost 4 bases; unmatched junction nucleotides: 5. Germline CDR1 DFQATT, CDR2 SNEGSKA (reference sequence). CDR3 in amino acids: CSASQSGGYNEQFF. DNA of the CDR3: TGCAGTGCTAGTCAGAGCGGGGGATACAATGAGCAGTTCTTC.

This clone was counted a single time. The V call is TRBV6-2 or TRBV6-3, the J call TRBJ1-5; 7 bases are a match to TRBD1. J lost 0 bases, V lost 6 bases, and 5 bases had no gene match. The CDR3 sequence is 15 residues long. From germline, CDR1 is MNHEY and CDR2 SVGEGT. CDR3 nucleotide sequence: TGTGCCAGCAGCTTCGGGACAGTTAGCAATCAGCCCCAGCATTTT. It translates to CASSFGTVSNQPQHF.

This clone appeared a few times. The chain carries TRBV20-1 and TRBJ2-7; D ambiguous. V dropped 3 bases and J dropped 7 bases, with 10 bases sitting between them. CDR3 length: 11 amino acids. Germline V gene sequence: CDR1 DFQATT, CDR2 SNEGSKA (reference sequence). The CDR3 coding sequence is TGCAGTGCTAGTGCGTCTGAGGAGCAGTACGTC. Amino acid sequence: CSASASEEQYV.

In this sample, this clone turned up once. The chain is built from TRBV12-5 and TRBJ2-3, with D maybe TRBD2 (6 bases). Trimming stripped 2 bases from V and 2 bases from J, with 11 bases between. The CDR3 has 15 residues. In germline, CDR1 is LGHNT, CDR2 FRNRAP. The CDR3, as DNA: TGTGCTAGTGGTTTGAGTGGGAGGCCCACAGATACGCAGTATTTT. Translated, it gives CASGLSGRPTDTQYF.

The DNA of the CDR3 is TGTGCCAGCAGCTTAGGACCTGCGGGGGGATCTAGCACAGATACGCAGTATTTT. It encodes CASSLGPAGGSSTDTQYF. The chain has TRBV7-2 and TRBJ2-3; 8 bases align to TRBD2. Germline V lookup: CDR1 SGHTA, CDR2 FQGNSA. The CDR3 loop spans 18 amino acids. Unmatched junction bases numbered 9, after V lost 1 base and J lost 0 bases.